Shown below are 24 T cell receptor beta chains from a single sample sequenced in a study of cytomegalovirus exposure and HLA in healthy donors. Profiled with immunoSEQ multiplex PCR; TCRdb holds only in-frame clones, not every one. Here the sample spans over 200,000 clones, about nine tenths being singletons. The sequencing sample was made of PBMCs. The receptors were gathered from a woman aged 25 to 39 in good health and CMV-seronegative.

V usage is TRBV6-6 and J usage is TRBJ2-2; D not certain. The CDR3 runs to 13 residues. In germline, CDR1 is MNHNY, CDR2 SVGAGI (reference sequence). The ends were cut back, 6 bases at V and 6 bases at J, with 11 bases in the middle. Here the CDR3 DNA reads TGTGCCAGCAGCCAATATGGGTCCGGGGAGCTGTTTTTT. It is translated as CASSQYGSGELFF.

The chain carries TRBV19 and TRBJ2-5; D is uncertain. Germline assignment: CDR1 LNHDA and CDR2 SQIVND (reference sequence). V was pared by 3 bases and J by 0 bases, with 8 bases between. CDR3 length equals 14 residues. Here the CDR3 DNA reads TGTGCCAGTAGTATTCTCCTGTACCAAGAGACCCAGTACTTC. This codes for CASSILLYQETQYF.

The rearrangement links TRBV9 to TRBJ1-1; D is uncertain. Germline-derived CDR1 and CDR2 are SGDLS and YYNGEE. The V gene lost 4 bases and the J gene lost 0 bases, with 7 bases spanning the gap. The CDR3 spans 13 residues. This CDR3 reads CASSLSMNTEAFF. CDR3 nucleotide sequence: TGTGCCAGCAGCCTTTCAATGAACACTGAAGCTTTCTTT.

This clone occurred once. The chain has TRBV9 and TRBJ2-3, with D hard to call. The germline gives CDR1 SGDLS, CDR2 YYNGEE. V lost 3 bases and J lost 4, with 15 bases in between. This CDR3 comprises 15 residues. CDR3 nucleotide sequence: TGTGCCAGCAGCGGTCCGATCTCAGGCCCAGATACGCAGTATTTT. Its translation: CASSGPISGPDTQYF. The complete variable domain, with remaining parts taken from reference TRBV9 and TRBJ2-3, reads DSGVTQTPKHLITATGQRVTLRCSPRSGDLSVYWYQQSLDQGLQFLIQYYNGEERAKGNILERFSAQQFPDLHSELNLSSLELGDSALYFCASSGPISGPDTQYFGPGTRLTVL.

This clone has only a few counts. The chain couples TRBV6-6 to TRBJ1-5; D uncertain. The germline gives CDR1 MNHNY, CDR2 SVGAGI (reference sequence). V was cut by 5 bases and J by 6 bases, with 8 bases left in between. The CDR3 spans 12 residues. The chain's CDR3 is CASSPDIQPQHF. DNA of the CDR3: TGTGCCAGCAGTCCCGATATTCAGCCCCAGCATTTT.

In the case of this clone: Additional DNA sequences in this sample encode the identical CDR3. The chain is built from TRBV5-1 and TRBJ1-4, with unresolved D. Germline assignment: CDR1 SGHRS and CDR2 YFSETQ. The V gene lost 0 bases and the J gene lost 5 bases, with 8 bases spanning the gap. The CDR3 spans 14 residues. The CDR3 DNA reads TGCGCCAGCAGCTTGGGGCAGCCGAATGAAAAACTGTTTTTT. It specifies CASSLGQPNEKLFF.

The table lists this clone with a count of one. The chain carries TRBV7-2 and TRBJ2-7; 9 positions match TRBD1. Germline CDR1 is SGHTA and CDR2 is FQGNSA. CDR3 size: 14 residues. V shed 5 bases, J shed 6 bases, and the junction held 8 bases outside the gene matches. This chain's CDR3 is CASSPVGTGREQYF. The CDR3 DNA follows: TGTGCCAGCAGCCCTGTGGGGACAGGGCGCGAGCAGTACTTC. The whole variable domain, remainder taken from reference TRBV7-2 and TRBJ2-7, is GAGVSQSPSNKVTEKGKDVELRCDPISGHTALYWYRQSLGQGLEFLIYFQGNSAPDKSGLPSDRFSAERTGGSVSTLTIQRTQQEDSAVYLCASSPVGTGREQYFGPGTRLTVT.

This chain joins TRBV28 and TRBJ2-7; 8 bases map to TRBD2. There are 11 residues in the CDR3. J lost 7 bases, V lost 8 bases, and 4 bases had no gene match. Germline CDR1 and CDR2: MDHEN and SYDVKM. In DNA form, the CDR3 reads TGTGCCAGCCAAGCGGGAGATGAGCAGTACTTC. It yields the protein CASQAGDEQYF.

This clone was seen more than once but under ten times. The chain recombines TRBV6-5 with TRBJ1-2; D might be TRBD1 (5 bases). V was trimmed by 4 bases and J by 4 bases, leaving 13 bases between them. The CDR3 totals 14 residues. In germline, CDR1 is MNHEY, CDR2 SVGAGI. The CDR3 protein is CASSLGTVSYGYTF. In DNA, the CDR3 is TGTGCCAGCAGTTTAGGGACCGTCAGCTATGGCTACACCTTC.

The chain joins TRBV2 to TRBJ2-3; TRBD1 might be the D (7 bases). Germline values: CDR1 SNHLY, CDR2 FYNNEI. V lost 5 bases, J lost 4 bases, and 16 bases lay in between. The CDR3 totals 15 residues. For the CDR3, the DNA is TGTGCCAGCAGTCCGGAGGGGGCTCAATCAGATACGCAGTATTTT. This encodes CASSPEGAQSDTQYF.

The chain uses TRBV5-6 and TRBJ2-1; 7 bases match TRBD2. From germline, CDR1 is SGHDT and CDR2 YYEEEE. The CDR3 runs to 17 residues. V was clipped by 3 bases and J by 0 bases; unmatched bases: 9. CDR3 amino acids: CASSSAVGGSSYNEQFF. The CDR3 DNA reads TGTGCCAGCAGCTCCGCGGTTGGCGGGAGCTCCTACAATGAGCAGTTCTTC.

This chain links TRBV27 with TRBJ2-7; 7 bases line up with TRBD2. CDR3 length: 14 amino acids. The ends lost 3 bases at V and 4 bases at J; junction bases unmatched: 6. The germline gives CDR1 MNHEY, CDR2 SMNVEV (reference sequence). CDR3 nucleotides: TGTGCCAGCAGTTTGGCTAGCGGCGTTTACGAGCAGTACTTC. It encodes CASSLASGVYEQYF.

V is TRBV6-1 and J is TRBJ2-3, with TRBD2 identical over 14 bases. Germline lookup yields CDR1 MNHNS and CDR2 SASEGT. V gave up 5 bases and J gave up 15 bases; unmatched junction bases: 10. The CDR3 is made up of 14 amino acids. CDR3 sequence reads: CASSMGLAGELSYF. In DNA form, the CDR3 reads TGTGCCAGCAGTATGGGACTAGCGGGAGAGCTCTCTTATTTT.

The chain carries TRBV7-9 and TRBJ2-7; TRBD1 matches at 7 bases. Unmatched junction bases numbered 8, after V lost 10 bases and J lost 2 bases. The germline V gene encodes CDR1 SEHNR and CDR2 FQNEAQ (reference sequence). The CDR3 consists of 13 residues. The CDR3 region has the DNA TGTGCCACATCCCCGGGACAGCCCTACGAGCAGTACTTC. Protein product: CATSPGQPYEQYF.

The V gene is TRBV28, the J gene TRBJ2-3; the D gene could be TRBD1 or TRBD2 (7 bases each). Germline V gives CDR1 MDHEN, CDR2 SYDVKM. Trimming removed 2 bases at V and 2 bases at J, with 14 bases between. This CDR3 is built from 16 residues. The CDR3 region has the DNA TGTGCCAGCAGTTTACTAGCGGAGGGGGCCACAGATACGCAGTATTTT. Its protein product is CASSLLAEGATDTQYF. Variable domain in full (rest from reference TRBV28 and TRBJ2-3): DVKVTQSSRYLVKRTGEKVFLECVQDMDHENMFWYRQDPGLGLRLIYFSYDVKMKEKGDIPEGYSVSREKKERFSLILESASTNQTSMYLCASSLLAEGATDTQYFGPGTRLTVL.

The CDR3 coding sequence is TGTGCCATCAGCGTCGGGGGGGGAAAAGAGACCCAGTACTTC. It translates to CAISVGGGKETQYF. The rearrangement links TRBV10-3 to TRBJ2-5, with TRBD2 identical over 8 bases. This CDR3 is 14 amino acids long. V shed 6 bases, J shed 3 bases, and the junction held 6 bases outside the gene matches. The V gene's germline CDR1 is ENHRY and CDR2 SYGVKD.

The chain is built from TRBV28 and TRBJ1-5, with 8 positions matching TRBD1. Germline-derived CDR1 and CDR2 are MDHEN and SYDVKM. The CDR3 extends over 16 amino acids. After removal of 5 bases from V and 3 bases from J, the junction contained 9 bases not matched to a gene. CDR3 sequence: CASSLLDRVLNQPQHF. The CDR3, as DNA: TGTGCCAGCAGTCTCCTGGACAGGGTCCTCAATCAGCCCCAGCATTTT. The whole variable domain, remainder taken from reference TRBV28 and TRBJ1-5, is DVKVTQSSRYLVKRTGEKVFLECVQDMDHENMFWYRQDPGLGLRLIYFSYDVKMKEKGDIPEGYSVSREKKERFSLILESASTNQTSMYLCASSLLDRVLNQPQHFGDGTRLSIL.

The chain employs TRBV28 and TRBJ1-2; possible D gene TRBD1, 5 bases. The CDR3 has 15 amino acids. The V end lost 5 bases, the J end lost 6 bases, and 19 bases lay between the germline ends. Germline CDR1 is MDHEN and CDR2 is SYDVKM. The CDR3 coding sequence is TGTGCCAGCAGTCCCCGATTAACGACAGCTAATGGCTACACCTTC. This translates into CASSPRLTTANGYTF.

This clone was detected only once. The rearrangement links TRBV19 to TRBJ2-7; 7 bases align to TRBD1. Germline CDR1 is LNHDA and CDR2 is SQIVND (reference sequence). Germline trimming cut 3 bases from V and 5 bases from J; bases unmatched to any gene: 4. This CDR3 spans 13 amino acids. CDR3 nucleotides: TGTGCCAGTAGTATGACAGGGCACCACGAGCAGTACTTC. Translated: CASSMTGHHEQYF.

The chain links TRBV5-1 to TRBJ1-2, with 9 nucleotides matching TRBD1. Trimming took 3 bases from V and 6 from J; bases not matched to a gene: 12. The germline V gene encodes CDR1 SGHRS and CDR2 YFSETQ. This CDR3 contains 16 residues. The CDR3 DNA sequence: TGCGCCAGCAGCTCGTCCCCGGGACAGGGACTCCATGGCTACACCTTC. This gives the protein CASSSSPGQGLHGYTF.

The chain employs TRBV29-1 and TRBJ2-5, with D perhaps matching TRBD1 (5 bases). Germline CDR1 is SQVTM and CDR2 is ANQGSEA. V was cut by 4 bases and J by 5 bases, with 14 bases left in between. The CDR3 runs to 13 residues. The CDR3 protein is CSVGPGLGETQYF. In nucleotides, the CDR3 is TGCAGCGTTGGCCCAGGGTTGGGGGAGACCCAGTACTTC.

This chain uses TRBV27 with TRBJ2-5; 7 bases are a match to TRBD1. Trimming took 6 bases from V and 5 from J; bases not matched to a gene: 18. The CDR3 loop spans 17 amino acids. The germline CDR1 and CDR2 sequences are MNHEY and SMNVEV (reference sequence). The CDR3: CASSPILPDREGETQYF. The CDR3 nucleotides are TGTGCCAGCAGCCCCATCTTACCTGACAGGGAAGGGGAGACCCAGTACTTC.

The V call is TRBV4-1, the J call TRBJ2-2, with TRBD2 identical over 11 bases. The ends lost 4 bases at V and 3 bases at J; junction bases unmatched: 10. This CDR3 has 18 amino acids. Germline-derived CDR1 and CDR2 are MGHRA and YSYEKL. The CDR3 DNA sequence: TGCGCCAGCAGCCCCCGACCCCTAGCGGGAGGCGACACCGGGGAGCTGTTTTTT. Amino acid sequence: CASSPRPLAGGDTGELFF.

This chain links TRBV4-1 with TRBJ2-1; D gene ambiguous. This CDR3 contains 15 residues. Germline CDR1 is MGHRA and CDR2 is YSYEKL. Between the trimmed V and J ends, which lost 0 bases and 2 bases, there was a span of 8 bases. In DNA form, the CDR3 reads TGCGCCAGCAGCCAAGAAGGGAACGCCTACAATGAGCAGTTCTTC. It yields the protein CASSQEGNAYNEQFF.